One sample yielded the 7 T cell receptor beta chains listed below, sequenced in a study of blood T cell repertoires in COVID-19. Profiled with immunoSEQ multiplex PCR; TCRdb holds only in-frame clones, not every one. The table lists 80,000 to 95,000 clones, 85% of them singletons. The sequenced material came from peripheral blood. The receptors stem from an elderly man with acute or convalescent COVID-19.

The chain carries TRBV5-8 and TRBJ1-3; tentative D call: TRBD1 (6 bases). The CDR3 is made up of 15 amino acids. The germline V and J ends were trimmed by 0 bases and 7 bases, with 14 bases remaining between them. Germline values: CDR1 SGHTS, CDR2 YDEGEE. The CDR3 nucleotides read TGTGCCAGCAGCTTGGCCGGGACAACCGGGAACACCATATATTTT. It specifies CASSLAGTTGNTIYF.

The chain recombines TRBV28 with TRBJ2-1; perhaps TRBD1 as D (5 bases). CDR3 length: 14 amino acids. Germline CDR1 MDHEN, CDR2 SYDVKM. Deletions cut 7 bases from V and 4 bases from J, with 14 bases between. The CDR3 protein is CASIGPGSYNEQFF. CDR3 nucleotide sequence: TGTGCCAGCATTGGCCCAGGGTCGTACAATGAGCAGTTCTTC.

This chain uses TRBV21-1 with TRBJ2-7; the table names TRBD2, a call not compared with the DNA. TRBV21-1 is described as a pseudogene. The CDR3 totals 19 residues. In DNA form, the CDR3 reads TGTGCCAGCAGCAAGACTCGGCTAGCGGGACCCGCGTGGGACTACGAGCAGTACTTC. Amino acids: CASSKTRLAGPAWDYEQYF.

The rearrangement uses TRBV7-3 and TRBJ2-7, with a weak D call TRBD1 (5 bases). Germline assignment: CDR1 SGHTA and CDR2 FQGTGA. The CDR3 has 14 amino acids. Trimming removed 5 bases from V and 0 bases from J, with 11 bases in between. The CDR3 DNA follows: TGTGCCAGCAGCACCCAGGGTAACTCCTACGAGCAGTACTTC. Translating it yields CASSTQGNSYEQYF.

The chain is built from TRBV27 and TRBJ1-2; 7 bases line up with TRBD1. Trimming took 4 bases from V and 4 from J; bases not matched to a gene: 9. The CDR3 length is 15 residues. CDR1 is MNHEY, CDR2 SMNVEV, per germline (reference sequence). Here the CDR3 reads CASSSPRQGIYGYTF. CDR3 nucleotides: TGTGCCAGCAGTTCCCCCAGACAGGGCATCTATGGCTACACCTTC.

This chain uses TRBV9 with TRBJ1-1, with D possibly matching TRBD1 (6 bases). In germline, CDR1 is SGDLS, CDR2 YYNGEE. There are 14 residues in the CDR3. V lost 4 bases, J lost 2 bases, and 12 bases lay in between. CDR3 nucleotides: TGTGCCAGCAGCCACCGGACAGTTAACACTGAAGCTTTCTTT. It specifies CASSHRTVNTEAFF.

The chain links TRBV5-8 to TRBJ2-3; D possibly corresponds to TRBD1 (6 bases). This CDR3 has 15 amino acids. V dropped 4 bases and J dropped 0 bases, with 12 bases sitting between them. Germline V gives CDR1 SGHTS, CDR2 YDEGEE. The CDR3 loop is CASSPVDRSTDTQYF. The DNA for the CDR3 is TGTGCCAGCAGCCCCGTGGACAGAAGCACAGATACGCAGTATTTT.